These T cell receptor beta chains were read from a single sample in a study of prognosis after radiotherapy for stage I lung cancer. TCRdb recomputed calls from the multiplex PCR reads with MiXCR, one row per CDR3 protein. This sample has about 26,000 distinct CDR3 sequences, with 25% to 35% found just once. This specimen was PBMCs, taken before or after stereotactic body radiation therapy (not recorded which). These receptors all stem from a donor aged 50 or older with non-small cell lung cancer. The CDR3 runs from the conserved cysteine through the conserved F or W. A D gene is named only where the DNA matches it firmly. A row's size may be missing; if present it is once, few, many or a size class.

>TRBV29-1|-|many|15|TRBJ2-6
CSVDLGYSGANVLTF
TGCAGCGTGGACCTTGGTTACTCTGGGGCCAACGTCCTGACTTTC
>TRBV7-3|-|many|15|TRBJ2-7
CASSLTGERAYEQYF
TGTGCCAGCAGCTTAACAGGGGAGAGGGCCTACGAGCAGTACTTC
>TRBV20-1|-|-|13|TRBJ1-2
CSAPEHLQLGYTF
TGCAGTGCTCCGGAACATCTACAATTGGGATACACCTTC
>TRBV7-9|TRBD1|-|13|TRBJ2-1
CASSLKGAHEQFF
TGTGCCAGCAGCTTAAAGGGGGCTCATGAGCAGTTCTTC
>TRBV3-1|-|many|14|TRBJ1-5
CASSRKGSNQPQHF
TGTGCCAGCAGCCGCAAGGGGAGCAATCAGCCCCAGCATTTT
>TRBV19|-|-|15|TRBJ1-6
CASSKVQLYNSPLHF
TGTGCCAGTAGCAAGGTGCAGCTTTATAATTCACCCCTCCACTTT
>TRBV6-1|TRBD1|-|15|TRBJ1-6
CASRGAGQLNSPLHF
TGTGCCAGCAGAGGGGCGGGACAGCTAAATTCACCCCTCCACTTT
>TRBV6-1|TRBD1|-|16|TRBJ2-7
CASSEAAWDSSYEQYF
TGTGCCAGCAGTGAAGCGGCCTGGGACAGTTCCTACGAGCAGTACTTC
>TRBV15|-|many|14|TRBJ2-5
CATSIPGLGETQYF
TGTGCCACCAGCATCCCGGGGTTGGGAGAGACCCAGTACTTC
>TRBV6-1|TRBD2|-|16|TRBJ2-2
CASSRASGGETGELFF
TGTGCCAGCAGTCGGGCTAGCGGGGGGGAAACCGGGGAGCTGTTTTTT
>TRBV6-5|-|-|16|TRBJ1-1
CASSYSTGATWTEAFF
TGTGCCAGCAGTTACTCGACAGGAGCGACGTGGACTGAAGCTTTCTTT
>TRBV27|TRBD1|many|16|TRBJ1-4
CASSSTPPGQGGKLFF
TGTGCCAGCAGTTCCACTCCGCCGGGACAGGGAGGAAAACTGTTTTTT
>TRBV30|-|many|12|TRBJ2-1
CAWKRTGNEQFF
TGTGCCTGGAAGAGGACCGGGAATGAGCAGTTCTTC
>TRBV27|-|many|15|TRBJ2-1
CASSWSGGVNNEQFF
TGTGCCAGCAGTTGGTCGGGTGGGGTTAACAATGAGCAGTTCTTC
>TRBV3-1|-|many|13|TRBJ2-3
CASSRSVTDTQYF
TGTGCCAGCAGCCGCAGTGTAACAGATACGCAGTATTTT
>TRBV9|-|-|17|TRBJ2-2
CASSTHRYSVFTGELFF
TGTGCCAGCAGCACCCACCGGTACAGTGTATTTACCGGGGAGCTGTTTTTT
>TRBV3-1|TRBD1|-|17|TRBJ1-4
CASSKGAGLITNEKLFF
TGTGCCAGCAGCAAGGGGGCAGGACTAATAACTAATGAAAAACTGTTTTTT
>TRBV6-2/TRBV6-3|TRBD2|many|16|TRBJ2-5
CASSYSLSGGVQTQYF
TGTGCCAGCAGTTACTCGCTTAGCGGGGGGGTGCAGACCCAGTACTTC
>TRBV20-1|TRBD1|many|19|TRBJ2-3
CSATGTGVVTRQRTDTQYF
TGCAGTGCTACCGGGACAGGGGTGGTGACGAGACAACGCACAGATACGCAGTATTTT
>TRBV11-1|TRBD1|once|16|TRBJ2-7
CASSRAGTVTSYEQYF
TGTGCCAGCAGCAGAGCCGGGACAGTAACCTCCTACGAGCAGTACTTC
>TRBV2|-|many|13|TRBJ2-7
CASSARDNYEQYF
TGTGCCAGCAGTGCGCGTGACAACTACGAGCAGTACTTC
>TRBV5-6|TRBD1|many|16|TRBJ2-2
CASSLKGQGFTGELFF
TGTGCCAGCAGCTTGAAGGGACAGGGATTTACCGGGGAGCTGTTTTTT
>TRBV28|TRBD1|many|15|TRBJ2-7
CASSFIRDRGVEQYF
TGTGCCAGCAGTTTTATCAGAGACAGGGGGGTCGAGCAGTACTTC
>TRBV4-1|-|many|14|TRBJ2-5
CASSPSLAQETQYF
TGCGCCAGCAGCCCGTCCTTGGCCCAAGAGACCCAGTACTTC
>TRBV28|TRBD1|many|14|TRBJ1-4
CASRLGQLNEKLFF
TGTGCCAGCAGATTGGGACAGTTGAATGAAAAACTGTTTTTT
>TRBV12-3/TRBV12-4|-|many|14|TRBJ1-6
CASSSSGGSSPLHF
TGTGCCAGCAGCAGCTCAGGAGGGAGTTCACCCCTCCACTTT
>TRBV30|TRBD2|many|18|TRBJ2-6
CAWRTSGRAAPGANVLTF
TGTGCCTGGAGGACTAGCGGGAGGGCCGCGCCTGGGGCCAACGTCCTGACTTTC
>TRBV7-6|TRBD1|many|15|TRBJ2-7
CASSTRDSSSYEQYF
TGTGCCAGCAGCACTAGGGACAGTAGCTCCTACGAGCAGTACTTC
>TRBV6-1|-|medium-sized|14|TRBJ1-2
CASSELGGNYGYTF
TGTGCCAGCAGTGAACTGGGGGGAAACTATGGCTACACCTTC
>TRBV5-5|-|many|14|TRBJ1-1
CASSLAGEVTEAFF
TGTGCCAGCAGCTTGGCCGGGGAGGTGACTGAAGCTTTCTTT
>TRBV7-9|-|-|14|TRBJ2-1
CASSLELRYNEQFF
TGTGCCAGCAGCTTAGAGCTGCGGTACAATGAGCAGTTCTTC
>TRBV24-1|TRBD1|many|16|TRBJ2-2
CATSDPGQGTTGELFF
TGTGCCACCAGTGATCCGGGACAGGGTACTACCGGGGAGCTGTTTTTT
>TRBV5-1|-|-|15|TRBJ2-7
CASSWSTGYAAEQYF
TGCGCCAGCAGCTGGTCGACGGGATACGCTGCCGAGCAGTACTTC
>TRBV3-1|-|many|14|TRBJ2-5
CASSQGPYQETQYF
TGTGCCAGCAGCCAAGGGCCATATCAAGAGACCCAGTACTTC
>TRBV7-9|TRBD1|many|16|TRBJ1-6
CASSRPGTGVNSPLHF
TGTGCCAGCAGCCGTCCAGGGACAGGGGTAAATTCACCCCTCCACTTT
>TRBV6-5|-|many|13|TRBJ1-1
CASNYAGYTEAFF
TGTGCCAGCAATTACGCCGGGTACACTGAAGCTTTCTTT
>TRBV2|-|-|14|TRBJ1-5
CASNQDMRNQPQHF
TGTGCCAGCAATCAGGACATGAGAAATCAGCCCCAGCATTTT
>TRBV2|TRBD1|many|13|TRBJ1-1
CASRGQLNTEAFF
TGTGCCAGCAGGGGACAGCTGAACACTGAAGCTTTCTTT
>TRBV4-1|-|many|15|TRBJ2-7
CASSQTWGGVYEQYF
TGCGCCAGCAGCCAAACGTGGGGGGGCGTGTACGAGCAGTACTTC
>TRBV11-2|-|medium-sized|13|TRBJ2-7
CATKGPSSYEQYF
TGTGCCACGAAGGGTCCGTCCTCCTACGAGCAGTACTTC
>TRBV6-4|TRBD2|medium-sized|15|TRBJ2-1
CASSDSWGGYNEQFF
TGTGCCAGCAGTGACTCGTGGGGGGGCTACAATGAGCAGTTCTTC
>TRBV3-1|TRBD2|many|14|TRBJ2-2
CASRTSGDTGELFF
TGTGCCAGCCGGACTAGCGGAGACACCGGGGAGCTGTTTTTT
>TRBV5-1|TRBD2|many|16|TRBJ2-7
CASSLGAGGGSYEQYF
TGCGCCAGCAGCTTGGGCGCGGGGGGGGGCTCCTACGAGCAGTACTTC
>TRBV5-4|-|many|11|TRBJ2-7
CASSLADEQYF
TGTGCCAGCAGCTTGGCAGACGAGCAGTACTTC